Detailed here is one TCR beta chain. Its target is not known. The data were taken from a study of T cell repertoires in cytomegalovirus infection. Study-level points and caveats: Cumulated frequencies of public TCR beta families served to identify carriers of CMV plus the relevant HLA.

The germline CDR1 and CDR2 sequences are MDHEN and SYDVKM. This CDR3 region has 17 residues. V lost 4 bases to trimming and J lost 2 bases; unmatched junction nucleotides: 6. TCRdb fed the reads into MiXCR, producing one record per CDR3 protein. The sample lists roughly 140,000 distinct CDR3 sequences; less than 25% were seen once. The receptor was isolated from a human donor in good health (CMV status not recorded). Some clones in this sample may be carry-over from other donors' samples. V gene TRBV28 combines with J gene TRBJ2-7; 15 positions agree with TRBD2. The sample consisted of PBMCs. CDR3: CASSSWTSGRATYEQYF. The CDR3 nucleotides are TGTGCCAGCAGTTCGTGGACTAGCGGGAGGGCCACCTACGAGCAGTACTTC.